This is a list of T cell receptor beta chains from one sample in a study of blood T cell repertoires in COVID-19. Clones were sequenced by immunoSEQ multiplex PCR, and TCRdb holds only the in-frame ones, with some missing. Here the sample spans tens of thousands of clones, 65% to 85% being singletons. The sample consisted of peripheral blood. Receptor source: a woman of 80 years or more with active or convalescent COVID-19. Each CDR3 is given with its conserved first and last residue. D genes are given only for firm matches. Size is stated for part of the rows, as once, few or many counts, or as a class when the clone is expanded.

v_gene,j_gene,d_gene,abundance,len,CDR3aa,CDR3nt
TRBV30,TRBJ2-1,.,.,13,CASGRVVYNEQFF,TGTGCCAGTGGCAGGGTGGTATACAATGAGCAGTTCTTC
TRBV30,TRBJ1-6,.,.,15,CAWSVQLGGSSPLHF,TGTGCCTGGAGTGTACAGTTAGGGGGATCCTCACCCCTCCACTTT
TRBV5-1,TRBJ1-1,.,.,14,CASSSDETGAEAFF,TGCGCCAGCAGCTCCGACGAAACCGGAGCGGAAGCTTTCTTT
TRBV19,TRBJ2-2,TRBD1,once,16,CASTNGTGGGTGELFF,TGTGCCAGTACGAACGGAACAGGGGGAGGAACCGGGGAGCTGTTTTTT
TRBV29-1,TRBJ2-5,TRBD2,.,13,CSVESTGGETQYF,TGCAGCGTTGAATCCACGGGAGGGGAGACCCAGTACTTC
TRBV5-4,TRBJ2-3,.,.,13,CASSFLTEDTQYF,TGTGCCAGCAGCTTCCTGACAGAGGATACGCAGTATTTT
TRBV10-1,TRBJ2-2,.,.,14,CASRGQTNTGELFF,TGCGCCAGCAGGGGCCAGACGAACACCGGGGAGCTGTTTTTT
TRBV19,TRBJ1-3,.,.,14,CASADRLTGNTIYF,TGTGCCAGTGCTGACAGGCTCACGGGAAACACCATATATTTT
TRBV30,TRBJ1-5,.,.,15,CAWSVGDIERQPQHF,TGTGCCTGGAGTGTCGGGGACATAGAAAGACAGCCCCAGCATTTT
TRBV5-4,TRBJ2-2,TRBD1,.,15,CASSLAGGNTGELFF,TGTGCCAGCAGCTTGGCAGGGGGAAACACCGGGGAGCTGTTTTTT
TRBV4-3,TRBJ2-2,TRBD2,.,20,CASSQGLVRTSGAGTGELFF,TGCGCCAGCAGCCAAGGTTTAGTGAGGACTAGCGGGGCCGGGACCGGGGAGCTGTTTTTT
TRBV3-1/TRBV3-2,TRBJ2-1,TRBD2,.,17,CASSQEVVLAGTNEQFF,TGTGCCAGCAGCCAAGAGGTAGTACTAGCGGGAACCAATGAGCAGTTCTTC
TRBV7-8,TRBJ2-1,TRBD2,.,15,CASSSRTSGYNEQFF,TGTGCCAGCAGCTCACGGACTAGCGGATACAATGAGCAGTTCTTC
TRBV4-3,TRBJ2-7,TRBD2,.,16,CASSQEGGRTPGEQYF,TGCGCCAGCAGCCAAGAGGGCGGGAGGACGCCTGGCGAGCAGTACTTC
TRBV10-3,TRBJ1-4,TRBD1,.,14,CAIRAGQSNEKLFF,TGTGCCATCAGGGCGGGACAGTCTAATGAAAAACTGTTTTTT
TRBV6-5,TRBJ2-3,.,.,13,CASTTGSTDTQYF,TGTGCCAGCACAACAGGGAGCACAGATACGCAGTATTTT
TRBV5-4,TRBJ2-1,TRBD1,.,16,CASSSGGTGGYNEQFF,TGTGCCAGCAGCTCTGGTGGGACAGGGGGGTACAATGAGCAGTTCTTC
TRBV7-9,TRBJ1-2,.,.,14,CASSSLGGTYGYTF,TGTGCCAGCAGCTCCCTCGGCGGCACCTATGGCTACACCTTC
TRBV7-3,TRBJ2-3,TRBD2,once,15,CASSLLGGNTDTQYF,TGTGCCAGCAGCTTACTCGGGGGGAACACAGATACGCAGTATTTT
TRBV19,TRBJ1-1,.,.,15,CASSILTDGGTEAFF,TGTGCCAGTAGTATATTGACCGACGGAGGAACTGAAGCTTTCTTT
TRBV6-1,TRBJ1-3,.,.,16,CASSERSAGSGNTIYF,TGTGCCAGCAGTGAGAGGTCGGCAGGGTCTGGAAACACCATATATTTT
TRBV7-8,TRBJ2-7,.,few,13,CASSLVQDYEQYF,TGTGCCAGCAGCTTAGTACAGGACTACGAGCAGTACTTC
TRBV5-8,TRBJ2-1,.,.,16,CASSLWYSGTYNEQFF,TGTGCCAGCAGCTTGTGGTATAGCGGAACCTACAATGAGCAGTTCTTC
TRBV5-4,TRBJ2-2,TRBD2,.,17,CASSARLAGDLSGELFF,TGTGCCAGCAGCGCCCGACTAGCGGGAGATCTTTCGGGGGAGCTGTTTTTT
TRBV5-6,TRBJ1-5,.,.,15,CASSIRDKGPWPQHF,TGTGCCAGCAGCATCCGGGACAAGGGCCCTTGGCCCCAGCATTTT
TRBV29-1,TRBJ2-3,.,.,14,CSVEDLGPRDTQYF,TGCAGCGTTGAAGATCTCGGTCCTAGAGATACGCAGTATTTT
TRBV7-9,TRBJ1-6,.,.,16,CASSNYGGGFNSPLHF,TGTGCCAGCAGCAACTACGGGGGGGGTTTTAATTCACCCCTCCACTTT
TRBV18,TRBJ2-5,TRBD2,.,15,CASSPPGGRQETQYF,TGTGCCAGCTCGCCACCGGGAGGACGCCAAGAGACCCAGTACTTC
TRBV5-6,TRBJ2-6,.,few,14,CASSASSGANVLTF,TGTGCCAGCAGCGCGAGCTCTGGGGCCAACGTCCTGACTTTC
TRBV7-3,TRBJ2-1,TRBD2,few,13,CASSLKASGGQFF,TGTGCCAGCAGCTTAAAGGCTAGCGGGGGGCAGTTCTTC
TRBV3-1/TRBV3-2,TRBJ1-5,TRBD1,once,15,CASSPTGASNQPQHF,TGTGCCAGCAGCCCCACAGGGGCTAGCAATCAGCCCCAGCATTTT
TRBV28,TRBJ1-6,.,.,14,CASSFLQGESPLHF,TGTGCCAGCAGTTTTTTGCAGGGTGAATCACCCCTCCACTTT
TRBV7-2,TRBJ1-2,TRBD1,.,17,CASSPRGRGLLGYGYTF,TGTGCCAGCAGCCCCCGGGGCAGGGGGCTTTTGGGCTATGGCTACACCTTC
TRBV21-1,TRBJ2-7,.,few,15,CASSKGGGRRAEQYF,TGTGCCAGCAGCAAGGGGGGAGGCCGACGGGCCGAGCAGTACTTC
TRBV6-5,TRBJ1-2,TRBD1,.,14,CASSRDRAGYGYTF,TGTGCCAGCAGTCGGGACAGGGCTGGCTATGGCTACACCTTC
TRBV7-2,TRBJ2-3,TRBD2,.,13,CASRSGGTDTQYF,TGTGCCAGCAGAAGCGGGGGCACAGATACGCAGTATTTT
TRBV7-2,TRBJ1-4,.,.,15,CASSLVSGVGEKLFF,TGTGCCAGCAGCTTAGTTTCGGGGGTTGGTGAAAAACTGTTTTTT